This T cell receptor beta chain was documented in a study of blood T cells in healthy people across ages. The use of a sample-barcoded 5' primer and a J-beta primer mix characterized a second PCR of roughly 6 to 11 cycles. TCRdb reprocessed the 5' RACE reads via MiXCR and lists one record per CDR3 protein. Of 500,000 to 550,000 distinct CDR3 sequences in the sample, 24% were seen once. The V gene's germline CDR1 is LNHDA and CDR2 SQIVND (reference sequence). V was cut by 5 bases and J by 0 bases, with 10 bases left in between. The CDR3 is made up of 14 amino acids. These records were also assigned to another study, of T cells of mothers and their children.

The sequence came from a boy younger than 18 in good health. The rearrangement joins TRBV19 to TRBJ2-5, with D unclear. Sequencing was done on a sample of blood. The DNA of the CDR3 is TGTGCCAGTAGTCCCTACTATAACCAAGAGACCCAGTACTTC. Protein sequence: CASSPYYNQETQYF.